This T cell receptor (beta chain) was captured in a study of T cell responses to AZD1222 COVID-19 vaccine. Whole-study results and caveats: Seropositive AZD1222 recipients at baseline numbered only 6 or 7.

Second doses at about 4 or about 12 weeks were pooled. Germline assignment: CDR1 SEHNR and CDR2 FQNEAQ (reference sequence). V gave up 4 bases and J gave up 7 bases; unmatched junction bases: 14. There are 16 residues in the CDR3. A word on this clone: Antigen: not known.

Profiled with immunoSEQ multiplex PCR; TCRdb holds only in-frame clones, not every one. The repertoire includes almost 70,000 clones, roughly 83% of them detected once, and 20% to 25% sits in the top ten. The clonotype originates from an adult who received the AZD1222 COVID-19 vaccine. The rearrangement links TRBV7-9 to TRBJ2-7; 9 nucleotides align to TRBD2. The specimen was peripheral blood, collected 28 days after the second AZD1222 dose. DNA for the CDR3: TGTGCCAGCAGCTCTGCCTCGGGACTAGCCCTGTGGGAGCAGTACTTC. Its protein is CASSSASGLALWEQYF.